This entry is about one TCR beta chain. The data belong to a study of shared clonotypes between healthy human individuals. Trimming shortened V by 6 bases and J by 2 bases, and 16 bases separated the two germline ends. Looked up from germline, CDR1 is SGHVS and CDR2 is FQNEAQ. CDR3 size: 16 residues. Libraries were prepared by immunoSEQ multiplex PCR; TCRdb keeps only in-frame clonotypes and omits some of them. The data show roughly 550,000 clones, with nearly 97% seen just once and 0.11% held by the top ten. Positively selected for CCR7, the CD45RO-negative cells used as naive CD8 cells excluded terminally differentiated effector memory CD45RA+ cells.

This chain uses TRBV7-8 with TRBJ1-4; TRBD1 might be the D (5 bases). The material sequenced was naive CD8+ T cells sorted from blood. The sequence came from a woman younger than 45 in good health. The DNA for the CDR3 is TGTGCCAGCAGATACACAGGAGGTTCTACTAATGAAAAACTGTTTTTT. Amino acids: CASRYTGGSTNEKLFF.